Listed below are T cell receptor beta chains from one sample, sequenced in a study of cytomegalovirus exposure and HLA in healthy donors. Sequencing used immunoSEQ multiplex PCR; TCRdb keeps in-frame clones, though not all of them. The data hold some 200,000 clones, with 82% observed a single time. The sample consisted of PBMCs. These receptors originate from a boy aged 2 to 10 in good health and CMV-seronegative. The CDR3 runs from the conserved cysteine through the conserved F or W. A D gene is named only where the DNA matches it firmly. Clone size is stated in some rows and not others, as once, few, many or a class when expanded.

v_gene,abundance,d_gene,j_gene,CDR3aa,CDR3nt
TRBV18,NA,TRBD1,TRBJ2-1,CASSLPGQALTEQFF,TGTGCCAGCTCACTACCGGGACAGGCTCTGACTGAGCAGTTCTTC
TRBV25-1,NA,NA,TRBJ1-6,CASSAIQNSPLHF,TGTGCCAGCAGTGCAATCCAGAATTCACCCCTCCACTTT
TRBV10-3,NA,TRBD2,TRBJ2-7,CAISEFSGGDYEQYF,TGTGCCATCAGTGAGTTTAGCGGGGGGGACTACGAGCAGTACTTC
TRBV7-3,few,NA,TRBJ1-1,CASSPIAFF,TGTGCCAGCAGCCCCATAGCTTTCTTT
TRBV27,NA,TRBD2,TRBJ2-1,CASFNAGGVHNEQFF,TGTGCCAGCTTCAACGCGGGGGGGGTTCACAATGAGCAGTTCTTC
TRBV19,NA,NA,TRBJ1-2,CASSIDKADSPGYGYTF,TGTGCCAGTAGTATAGATAAGGCGGACTCACCTGGGTATGGCTACACCTTC
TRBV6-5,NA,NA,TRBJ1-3,CASSYQAGSGNTIYF,TGTGCCAGCAGCTACCAGGCAGGCTCTGGAAACACCATATATTTT
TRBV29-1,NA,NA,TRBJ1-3,CSVVFSSGNTIYF,TGCAGCGTTGTATTTAGCTCTGGAAACACCATATATTTT
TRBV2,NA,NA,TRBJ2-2,CASRPGASNTGELFF,TGTGCCAGTCGGCCAGGGGCTTCGAACACCGGGGAGCTGTTTTTT
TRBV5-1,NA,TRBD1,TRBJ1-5,CASSLDTGGNQPQHF,TGCGCCAGCAGCTTGGATACAGGGGGAAACCAGCCCCAGCATTTT
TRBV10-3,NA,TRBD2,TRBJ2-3,CAIGGRGLAGGGDTQYF,TGTGCCATCGGAGGGCGAGGACTAGCGGGGGGTGGGGATACGCAGTATTTT
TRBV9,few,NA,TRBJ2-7,CASSSKLDGGYEQYF,TGTGCCAGCAGCTCCAAATTGGACGGAGGATACGAGCAGTACTTC
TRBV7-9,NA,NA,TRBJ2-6,CASSFTRGASGANVLTF,TGTGCCAGCAGCTTCACCAGGGGGGCCTCTGGGGCCAACGTCCTGACTTTC
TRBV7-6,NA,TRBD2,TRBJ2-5,CASSTTGTSAKETQYF,TGTGCCAGCAGCACCACCGGGACTAGCGCGAAAGAGACCCAGTACTTC
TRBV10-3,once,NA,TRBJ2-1,CATKGENEQFF,TGTGCCACCAAGGGGGAAAATGAGCAGTTCTTC
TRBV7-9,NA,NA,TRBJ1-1,CASSAETALNTEAFF,TGTGCCAGCAGCGCCGAGACAGCCTTGAACACTGAAGCTTTCTTT
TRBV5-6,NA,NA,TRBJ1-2,CASSLGSAHGYTF,TGTGCCAGCAGCTTGGGCAGCGCCCACGGCTACACCTTC
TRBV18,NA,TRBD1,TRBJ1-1,CASSPGTGRTEAFF,TGTGCCAGCTCACCCGGGACAGGGAGGACTGAAGCTTTCTTT
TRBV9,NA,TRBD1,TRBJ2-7,CASSPTGGAREEQYF,TGTGCCAGCAGCCCAACAGGGGGCGCCCGGGAAGAGCAGTACTTC
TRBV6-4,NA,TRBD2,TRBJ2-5,CASSDREGGGARETQYF,TGTGCCAGCAGTGACCGGGAAGGCGGGGGGGCCAGGGAGACCCAGTACTTC
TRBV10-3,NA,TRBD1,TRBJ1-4,CAISQTGEEKLFF,TGTGCCATCAGTCAGACAGGGGAGGAAAAACTGTTTTTT
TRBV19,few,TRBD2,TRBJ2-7,CASSFSLAGYEQYF,TGTGCCAGTAGTTTTTCACTAGCGGGCTACGAGCAGTACTTC
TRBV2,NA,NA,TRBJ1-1,CASSLREGGTSTEAFF,TGTGCCAGCAGTCTGCGGGAAGGAGGCACAAGCACTGAAGCTTTCTTT
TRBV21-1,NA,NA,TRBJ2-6,CASSKSGFFTRDSGANVLTF,TGTGCCAGCAGCAAGTCAGGGTTCTTTACCCGAGACTCTGGGGCCAACGTCCTGACTTTC
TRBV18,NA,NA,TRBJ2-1,CASSPRQEGDEQFF,TGTGCCAGCTCACCACGCCAAGAGGGAGATGAGCAGTTCTTC